This T cell receptor (beta chain) was identified in a study of T cell responses to AZD1222 COVID-19 vaccine. Assay used: immunoSEQ multiplex PCR; TCRdb lists only in-frame clones, some missing. The table includes approximately 140,000 clones, more than 80% detected once. This sample comprised peripheral blood, obtained on day 0 of AZD1222 vaccination. The clonotype comes from an adult in good health.

CDR3 sequence reads: CASSSREAVNYGYTF. The DNA for the CDR3 is TGTGCCAGCAGCTCCCGGGAGGCAGTAAATTATGGCTACACCTTC. The chain couples TRBV7-2 to TRBJ1-2; the D is unclear. The CDR3 has 15 amino acids. The germline CDR1 and CDR2 sequences are SGHTA and FQGNSA. V dropped 4 bases and J dropped 5 bases, with 17 bases sitting between them.